This T cell receptor (beta chain) was recorded in a study of neurological immune-mediated disorders (dated by TCRdb to about 2019). About the investigation overall: Among the roughly 34 multiple sclerosis patients, relapsing-remitting MS was present in around 31 and secondary progressive MS was present in 3. The approximately 110 TCR-beta libraries included longitudinal samples, technical triplicates and paired sorted CD4+ and CD8+ T-cell subsets alongside PBMC samples. Peripheral blood TCR-beta repertoires from patients with HTLV-I-associated myelopathy (HAM/TSP), patients with multiple sclerosis, and healthy controls were compared in the study using UMI-based sequencing. The cohort was made up of 68 subjects, consisting of about 14 HAM/TSP patients, around 35 multiple sclerosis patients and about 20 healthy controls.

For the unsorted PBMC libraries, 2 million PBMCs were stored in RNAlater at -80 degrees C until RNA extraction and were used to generate the libraries. Multiple sclerosis patients were enrolled in a US clinical protocol evaluating disease progression by magnetic resonance imaging. PBMCs were separated from peripheral blood using Ficoll-Hypaque density gradient centrifugation and then cryopreserved in liquid nitrogen. cDNA synthesis used template-switch 5'RACE with a primer carrying a 10-nucleotide random unique molecular identifier tagging each TCR transcript. Every sequencing run yielded over 180 million TCR-beta sequences covering 15-18 subjects. The RNeasy kit was used for extraction of total RNA. The KAPA Real-time Library Amplification kit was used to amplify TCR-beta VDJ regions with primers for the TCR constant region and the 5'RACE anchor. A first PCR added sample indexes and Illumina adaptors, and a second PCR then raised library yield. After purification with Ampure beads, the TCR product of roughly 650 bp was size-selected on a 2% E-gel SizeSelection system. Library quality was checked on a Bioanalyzer, concentration was measured with Qubit, and libraries were quantified with the Kapa Library Quantification kit before pooling. Paired-end 2 x 150 bp sequencing of the libraries was performed on an Illumina HiSeq 2500. To increase sequence diversity, roughly 24-32% phiX was spiked into each library pool. Regarding the original processing steps: The quality-filtered reads were processed with the UMI-based MiGEC pipeline, whose error correction step removed more than 80% of the raw TCR sequences. VDJ genes were aligned to IMGT germline references, and each clonotype was defined by a unique CDR3 amino acid sequence together with V-J genes. Clonal expansion, Shannon diversity and CDR3 relatedness (CalcPairwiseDistances, ClusterSamples) were evaluated with VDJtools, and phylogenetic trees were built with CLCbio workbench. Clones with at least 8 unique UMIs were defined as expanded, with this threshold being based on coefficient-of-variation modelling across technical triplicates. TCRdb itself trimmed the public reads at Q25 with fastp, ran MiXCR and retained productive beta chains. Under each unique CDR3 protein, matching rows form one entry showing the most common genes and DNA. The V and J calls and clone size are TCRdb's, not the authors'. The sample has roughly 59,000 distinct CDR3 sequences on record, over 4% of them singletons. The ten largest clones add up to about 5.3% of the sample.

What the authors observed across the whole study: No identical CDR3 amino acid sequences were found to be shared among expanded clones across subjects, suggesting that TCR-beta repertoires were private in all groups. Repertoires from 18 of 34 MS patients were grouped by phylogenetic analysis into a cluster of related CDR3 sequences, suggesting a possible repertoire-level signature. TCR clonal expansion was highest in HAM/TSP patients and lowest in MS patients, with MS patients falling below even healthy controls. No clinical or MRI features were associated with the MS cluster, and the authors said that larger cohorts are needed.

Of note for this clonotype: Its antigen has not been determined. Per-base quality was not reported, and no clone a single base away is much larger than it.

Sequencing was performed on PBMCs. This sequence originates from a human donor with multiple sclerosis. The donor label of this sample is uncertain.

The CDR3 reads as follows: CASSPSGVTDTQYF. The DNA sequence is given as TGTGCCAGCAGCCCGAGCGGGGTCACAGATACGCAGTATTTT. The rearrangement combines TRBV3-1 with TRBJ2-3; the central 7 bases match TRBD2. Taken from the germline V gene (reference sequence), the CDR1 and CDR2 loops are LGHDT and YNNKEL. V is trimmed back by 4 bases and J by 2 bases, and the junction contains 3 bases that no gene match accounts for. The CDR3 sequence holds 14 residues, the cysteine and phenylalanine included. Only the CDR3 portion is preserved as DNA: 42 bases, with reading frame beginning at the first base.